The text below deals with one T cell receptor beta chain. Antigen specificity is unknown. This record belongs to a study of T cell responses to AZD1222 COVID-19 vaccine. Study information: Pooling was applied to second doses at about 4 or about 12 weeks. Findings and limits, study-wide: Across the whole spike, CD4 TCRs peaked at regions 160-218 and 743-854. Clonal diversity may have been underestimated, and the donors were mostly white British, with more females than males.

V dropped 5 bases and J dropped 5; count of bases not matched to a gene: 9. The CDR3 is made up of 15 amino acids. Germline V gene lookup returns CDR1 PRHDT and CDR2 FYEKMQ (reference sequence). Generated by immunoSEQ multiplex PCR, the TCRdb table keeps only in-frame clones and is missing some. Here the sample spans roughly 100,000 clones, more than 75% being singletons. The chain couples TRBV13 to TRBJ2-5, with 9 positions matching TRBD1. The specimen comprised peripheral blood, sampled on day 0 of AZD1222 vaccination. The clonotype was recovered from an adult in good health. The CDR3 region is CASSISDRGLETQYF. The CDR3 DNA reads TGTGCCAGCAGCATCTCGGACAGGGGACTTGAGACCCAGTACTTC.